Below, 24 T cell receptor beta chains from the same sample are listed, as sequenced in a study of siplizumab effects on memory and regulatory T cells. Data came from immunoSEQ multiplex PCR; TCRdb stores just in-frame clones and leaves some out. The sample lists tens of thousands of clones; around 90% were seen once. The sample comprised Tregs sorted from blood. Receptors were obtained from a human donor in good health.

The J gene is TRBJ2-6, the V gene TRBV27; D call uncertain. Per germline, CDR1 MNHEY and CDR2 SMNVEV (reference sequence). The CDR3 spans 14 residues. Deletions cut 4 bases from V and 1 base from J, with 5 bases between. The DNA for the CDR3 is TGTGCCAGCAGTTCGAAGTCTGGGGCCAACGTCCTGACTTTC. Translation gives CASSSKSGANVLTF.

The chain recombines TRBV19 with TRBJ2-3, with D possibly TRBD2 on 6 matching bases. Germline V gene sequence: CDR1 LNHDA, CDR2 SQIVND (reference sequence). Trimming removed 4 bases at V and 8 bases at J, with 10 bases between. This CDR3 is built from 12 residues. The CDR3 is CASSRDSRTQYF. CDR3 nucleotide sequence: TGTGCCAGTAGTAGGGACTCTCGTACGCAGTATTTT.

This clone appeared a single time. Here the CDR3 reads CASSPPGTTETQYF. The CDR3 DNA follows: TGTGCCAGCTCACCCCCTGGGACGACGGAGACCCAGTACTTC. This chain links TRBV18 with TRBJ2-5, with D perhaps assigned TRBD1 or TRBD2 (5 bases each). V was clipped by 3 bases and J by 5 bases, with 13 bases between them. The CDR3 contains 14 residues. CDR1 and CDR2 (germline): KGHSH, LQKENI.

The chain employs TRBV6-6 and TRBJ1-2, with TRBD1 identical over 8 bases. The germline gives CDR1 MNHNY, CDR2 SVGAGI (reference sequence). Trimming at V came to 6 bases and at J to 6 bases, leaving 9 bases not matched to a gene. This CDR3 is built from 14 residues. The CDR3 region is CASSFGQGSNGYTF. CDR3 DNA sequence: TGTGCCAGCAGCTTTGGACAGGGTTCTAATGGCTACACCTTC.

On this clone: Other DNA sequences in this sample translate to the same CDR3. The chain couples TRBV5-1 to TRBJ1-2, with D perhaps TRBD1 (5 bases). Germline V gene data show CDR1 as SGHRS and CDR2 as YFSETQ. Trimming left V 4 bases short and J 3 bases short, with 10 bases between. This CDR3 contains 13 residues. This CDR3 is CASSLTGDYGYTF. DNA for the CDR3: TGCGCCAGCAGCCTTACAGGAGACTATGGCTACACCTTC. Drawing the rest from reference TRBV5-1 and TRBJ1-2, the complete variable domain is KAGVTQTPRYLIKTRGQQVTLSCSPISGHRSVSWYQQTPGQGLQFLFEYFSETQRNKGNFPGRFSGRQFSNSRSEMNVSTLELGDSALYLCASSLTGDYGYTFGSGTRLTVV.

This clone was seen just once. This rearrangement joins TRBV5-6 to TRBJ2-6; the D gene could be TRBD1 or TRBD2 (5 bases each). The CDR3 loop spans 18 amino acids. Deletions cut 4 bases from V and 2 bases from J, with 19 bases between. Germline V lookup: CDR1 SGHDT, CDR2 YYEEEE. In DNA form, the CDR3 reads TGTGCCAGCAGCGGGGACGTGTTGGGGTTTGCTGGGGCCAACGTCCTGACTTTC. Its protein product is CASSGDVLGFAGANVLTF.

This chain uses TRBV10-3 with TRBJ2-6; D call uncertain. From germline, CDR1 is ENHRY and CDR2 SYGVKD. V gave up 6 bases and J gave up 3 bases, with 15 bases separating them. The CDR3 is made up of 16 amino acids. CDR3 in DNA: TGTGCCATCAGCGACCGCTCATTTAATGGGGCCAACGTCCTGACTTTC. This codes for CAISDRSFNGANVLTF.

V is TRBV29-1 and J is TRBJ2-7; TRBD1 matches at 8 bases. This CDR3 contains 14 residues. V was pared by 4 bases and J by 0 bases, with 5 bases of the junction left unmatched. The germline gives CDR1 SQVTM, CDR2 ANQGSEA. The CDR3: CSVGTGYFSYEQYF. DNA for the CDR3: TGCAGCGTTGGGACAGGGTACTTCTCCTACGAGCAGTACTTC.

This chain connects TRBV7-2 to TRBJ2-2, with D tentatively TRBD1 (5 bases). CDR1 is SGHTA, CDR2 FQGNSA, per germline. CDR3 size: 15 residues. V lost 0 bases and J lost 1, with 6 bases in between. CDR3 coding DNA: TGTGCCAGCAGCTTAGCGGGGCAGAACACCGGGGAGCTGTTTTTT. It specifies CASSLAGQNTGELFF. Based on the CDR3 plus reference TRBV7-2 and TRBJ2-2, the full variable domain is GAGVSQSPSNKVTEKGKDVELRCDPISGHTALYWYRQSLGQGLEFLIYFQGNSAPDKSGLPSDRFSAERTGGSVSTLTIQRTQQEDSAVYLCASSLAGQNTGELFFGEGSRLTVL.

The genes are TRBV23-1 and TRBJ2-5; TRBD2 is a possible D gene (6 bases). TRBV23-1 is known as an ORF, though its function is uncertain. The CDR3 consists of 14 residues. Trimming removed 4 bases from V and 5 bases from J, with 14 bases in between. The CDR3 sequence is CASSLRGRWETQYF. The DNA of the CDR3 is TGCGCCAGCAGTCTGCGGGGCCGGTGGGAGACCCAGTACTTC.

This clone appeared a single time. The chain couples TRBV12-5 to TRBJ1-1, with no clear D. The V gene's germline CDR1 is LGHNT and CDR2 FRNRAP. Trimming shortened V by 8 bases and J by 1 base, and 11 bases separated the two germline ends. The CDR3 sequence is 13 residues long. CDR3 sequence: CASREVPNTEAFF. In nucleotides, the CDR3 is TGTGCTAGTCGAGAGGTACCGAACACTGAAGCTTTCTTT.

This clone was found a few times. The genes are TRBV7-2 and TRBJ2-5, with TRBD1 matching over 7 bases. Losses at the gene ends were 8 bases for V and 1 base for J; bases not matched to a gene: 1. Per germline, CDR1 SGHTA and CDR2 FQGNSA. This CDR3 region has 12 residues. CDR3 region: CASGDSQETQYF. The DNA for the CDR3 is TGTGCCAGCGGGGACAGCCAAGAGACCCAGTACTTC.

The chain links TRBV7-9 to TRBJ2-3, with TRBD1 matching 10 bases. Unmatched junction bases numbered 2, after V lost 5 bases and J lost 3 bases. Germline-derived CDR1 and CDR2 are SEHNR and FQNEAQ (reference sequence). The CDR3 has 14 residues. The CDR3 DNA is TGTGCCAGCAGCCGGGGACAGGGGACAGATACGCAGTATTTT. Protein sequence: CASSRGQGTDTQYF. The whole variable domain, remainder taken from reference TRBV7-9 and TRBJ2-3, is DTGVSQNPRHKITKRGQNVTFRCDPISEHNRLYWYRQTLGQGPEFLTYFQNEAQLEKSRLLSDRFSAERPKGSFSTLEIQRTEQGDSAMYLCASSRGQGTDTQYFGPGTRLTVL.

In its sample, this clone was seen a few times. This rearrangement joins TRBV5-6 to TRBJ1-1; D gene unclear. The CDR3 runs to 12 residues. Between the trimmed V and J ends, which lost 1 base and 2 bases, there was a span of 3 bases. From germline, CDR1 is SGHDT and CDR2 YYEEEE. The CDR3 sequence is CASSLPNTEAFF. CDR3 DNA sequence: TGTGCCAGCAGCTTGCCCAACACTGAAGCTTTCTTT.

J is TRBJ2-5 and V is TRBV11-2, with unresolved D. Germline CDR1 is SGHAT and CDR2 is FQNNGV. The CDR3 loop spans 12 amino acids. With 4 bases removed from V and 5 bases from J, the gap between germline ends came to 8 bases. The CDR3 nucleotides read TGTGCCAGCAGCTCGCAGAGGGAGACCCAGTACTTC. Translated, it gives CASSSQRETQYF.

The V call is TRBV9, the J call TRBJ1-6; TRBD1 is a possible D gene (6 bases). Germline V gene data show CDR1 as SGDLS and CDR2 as YYNGEE. V lost 3 bases and J lost 7, with 11 bases in between. The CDR3 spans 14 residues. In DNA form, the CDR3 reads TGTGCCAGCAGCGCACAGGACAGAAATTCACCCCTCCACTTT. It is translated as CASSAQDRNSPLHF.

This chain connects TRBV19 to TRBJ2-7; 7 nucleotides line up with TRBD1. The CDR3 is 16 residues long. J lost 2 bases, V lost 1 base, and 8 bases had no gene match. Germline V gene data show CDR1 as LNHDA and CDR2 as SQIVND (reference sequence). CDR3 DNA sequence: TGTGCCAGTAGTATAGGTACCGGGACAGCGGCCTACGAGCAGTACTTC. Encoded protein: CASSIGTGTAAYEQYF. The full variable domain, in which reference TRBV19 and TRBJ2-7 provide the parts outside the CDR3, is DGGITQSPKYLFRKEGQNVTLSCEQNLNHDAMYWYRQDPGQGLRLIYYSQIVNDFQKGDIAEGYSVSREKKESFPLTVTSAQKNPTAFYLCASSIGTGTAAYEQYFGPGTRLTVT.

The sample holds one count of this clone. The chain couples TRBV20-1 to TRBJ2-3; D is ambiguous. This CDR3 is 11 amino acids long. Germline CDR1 is DFQATT and CDR2 is SNEGSKA (reference sequence). The ends were cut back, 2 bases at V and 4 bases at J, with 4 bases in the middle. The DNA for the CDR3 is TGCAGTGCTAGAATGTCAGATACGCAGTATTTT. Its protein product is CSARMSDTQYF.

This clone was counted between two and nine times. The V gene is TRBV11-2, the J gene TRBJ2-2; maybe TRBD1 (6 bases). Trimming took off 0 bases at V and 7 bases at J, with 15 bases between the two ends. This CDR3 has 16 residues. Germline V gene sequence: CDR1 SGHAT, CDR2 FQNNGV. CDR3 nucleotide sequence: TGTGCCAGCAGCTTAGATAGCTACAGGGATATCGGGGAGCTGTTTTTT. Encoded protein: CASSLDSYRDIGELFF.

The J gene is TRBJ1-5, the V gene TRBV19; tentative D call: TRBD1 (5 bases). Germline values: CDR1 LNHDA, CDR2 SQIVND (reference sequence). The V end lost 1 base, the J end lost 4 bases, and 20 bases lay between the germline ends. This CDR3 has 18 residues. The CDR3 sequence is CASSIGRVGRAPNQPQHF. The DNA for the CDR3 is TGTGCCAGTAGTATAGGCCGAGTGGGCAGGGCGCCTAATCAGCCCCAGCATTTT.

This rearrangement joins TRBV18 to TRBJ2-5, with D possibly matching TRBD2 (7 bases). The germline V and J ends were trimmed by 7 bases and 1 base, with 10 bases remaining between them. Germline V lookup: CDR1 KGHSH, CDR2 LQKENI. The CDR3 extends over 13 amino acids. The DNA of the CDR3 is TGTGCCAGCTACCGGGGGGCCCAAGAGACCCAGTACTTC. Translating gives CASYRGAQETQYF. The whole variable domain, remainder taken from reference TRBV18 and TRBJ2-5, is NAGVMQNPRHLVRRRGQEARLRCSPMKGHSHVYWYRQLPEEGLKFMVYLQKENIIDESGMPKERFSAEFPKEGPSILRIQQVVRGDSAAYFCASYRGAQETQYFGPGTRLLVL.

The rearrangement joins TRBV6-1 to TRBJ1-5, with D tentatively TRBD1 (6 bases). Between the trimmed V and J ends, which lost 6 bases and 5 bases, there was a span of 17 bases. The germline V gene encodes CDR1 MNHNS and CDR2 SASEGT. CDR3 length: 15 amino acids. CDR3 loop: CASRHVGGAHQPQHF. DNA for the CDR3: TGTGCCAGCAGGCATGTAGGGGGGGCGCATCAGCCCCAGCATTTT.

This rearrangement joins TRBV27 to TRBJ2-1; the match to TRBD2 covers 7 bases. CDR3 size: 15 residues. Germline values: CDR1 MNHEY, CDR2 SMNVEV (reference sequence). Trimming at V came to 3 bases and at J to 2 bases, leaving 4 bases not matched to a gene. The CDR3 reads CASSFRGVTYNEQFF. In DNA form, the CDR3 reads TGTGCCAGCAGTTTTCGGGGGGTTACCTACAATGAGCAGTTCTTC.

The chain has TRBV5-4 and TRBJ2-3; D is possibly TRBD2 (6 bases). V was cut by 0 bases and J by 7 bases, with 15 bases left in between. This CDR3 comprises 15 residues. CDR1 SGHNT and CDR2 YYREEE come from the germline V gene (reference sequence). The DNA of the CDR3 is TGTGCCAGCAGCTTGGGGATGGTCGGGGGAAATACGCAGTATTTT. Residues: CASSLGMVGGNTQYF. The full variable domain, its missing parts supplied by reference TRBV5-4 and TRBJ2-3, is ETGVTQSPTHLIKTRGQQVTLRCSSQSGHNTVSWYQQALGQGPQFIFQYYREEENGRGNFPPRFSGLQFPNYSSELNVNALELDDSALYLCASSLGMVGGNTQYFGPGTRLTVL.